A single sample gave rise to the 28 T cell receptor beta chains below, sequenced in a study of cytomegalovirus exposure and HLA in healthy donors. Assay used: immunoSEQ multiplex PCR; TCRdb lists only in-frame clones, some missing. The repertoire holds approximately 140,000 clones, 84% seen once, with roughly 1.4% in the top ten. The material sequenced was PBMCs. These receptors all come from a woman in her 30s in good health and CMV-seronegative.

V is TRBV12-2 and J is TRBJ2-7; the table's D call TRBD2 went unverified against the DNA. TRBV12-2 is deemed a pseudogene. There are 16 residues in the CDR3. CDR3 sequence: CASRLDRVPTNYEQYF. CDR3 bases: TGTGCAAGTCGCTTAGACCGGGTTCCCACTAACTACGAGCAGTACTTC.

This chain links TRBV7-8 with TRBJ2-3, with 9 nucleotides matching TRBD2. Trimming cost V 2 bases and J 5 bases; bases outside gene matches: 11. Germline V gene data show CDR1 as SGHVS and CDR2 as FQNEAQ. The CDR3 totals 17 residues. CDR3 in amino acids: CASSLWASGERGDTQYF. DNA of the CDR3: TGTGCCAGCAGCTTATGGGCTAGCGGGGAACGAGGAGATACGCAGTATTTT.

The V and J genes are TRBV14 and TRBJ2-7; D is possibly TRBD1 (5 bases). The CDR3 sequence is 15 residues long. Germline-derived CDR1 and CDR2 are SGHDN and FVKESK. Trimming cost V 0 bases and J 4 bases, with 13 bases left between them. The DNA for the CDR3 is TGTGCCAGCAGCCAAGAGATGGTCAGGGCATACGAGCAGTACTTC. It translates to CASSQEMVRAYEQYF.

This sequence joins TRBV9 and TRBJ1-6; 7 nucleotides line up with TRBD1. This CDR3 has 14 amino acids. V dropped 6 bases and J dropped 4; count of bases not matched to a gene: 4. Germline CDR1 and CDR2: SGDLS and YYNGEE. The CDR3 DNA reads as TGTGCCAGCAACAGGGGCGGTTATAATTCACCCCTCCACTTT. Translation gives CASNRGGYNSPLHF.

This clone has a single count. The rearrangement joins TRBV30 to TRBJ1-5; D not resolved. Germline-derived CDR1 and CDR2 are GTSNPN and SVGIG (reference sequence). Trimming stripped 1 base from V and 3 bases from J, with 10 bases between. This CDR3 region has 14 residues. In nucleotides, the CDR3 is TGTGCCTGGAGTGGGACCGGGGACAATCAGCCCCAGCATTTT. Translated, it gives CAWSGTGDNQPQHF.

This clone occurred once. The chain employs TRBV14 and TRBJ2-3; 8 bases are shared with TRBD1. This CDR3 has 16 residues. The germline CDR1 and CDR2 sequences are SGHDN and FVKESK. The V and J ends lost 4 bases and 5 bases, in that order; junction bases with no gene match: 11. CDR3 region: CASSPRWAQGGDTQYF. CDR3 sequence (DNA): TGTGCCAGCAGCCCCAGATGGGCACAGGGGGGAGATACGCAGTATTTT.

The chain links TRBV18 to TRBJ2-3; tentatively, D is TRBD2 (5 bases). From germline, CDR1 is KGHSH and CDR2 LQKENI. Trimming took 2 bases from V and 1 from J, leaving 10 bases between them. CDR3 length: 15 amino acids. DNA of the CDR3: TGTGCCAGCTCACCAGGATACGGGGGCACAGATACGCAGTATTTT. Residues: CASSPGYGGTDTQYF.

This sequence joins TRBV7-2 and TRBJ2-1, with 11 nucleotides matching TRBD2. Germline loops: CDR1 SGHTA, CDR2 FQGNSA. CDR3 length: 16 amino acids. The V segment lost 1 base and the J segment 3 bases; nucleotides outside the gene matches: 2. The CDR3 DNA follows: TGTGCCAGCAGCTTAGTGGGGACTAGCGGCTACAATGAGCAGTTCTTC. Translating gives CASSLVGTSGYNEQFF.

This chain connects TRBV19 to TRBJ1-5; no reliable D call. V was clipped by 1 base and J by 5 bases, with 6 bases between them. The germline V gene has CDR1 LNHDA and CDR2 SQIVND (reference sequence). The CDR3 extends over 13 amino acids. The CDR3 DNA reads TGTGCCAGTAGTATAGTCGGTTATCAGCCCCAGCATTTT. The encoded protein is CASSIVGYQPQHF. Variable domain in full (rest from reference TRBV19 and TRBJ1-5): DGGITQSPKYLFRKEGQNVTLSCEQNLNHDAMYWYRQDPGQGLRLIYYSQIVNDFQKGDIAEGYSVSREKKESFPLTVTSAQKNPTAFYLCASSIVGYQPQHFGDGTRLSIL.

The chain links TRBV5-6 to TRBJ1-2, with a possible D match to TRBD1 (5 bases). This CDR3 has 14 amino acids. V lost 0 bases and J lost 8, with 14 bases in between. CDR1 SGHDT and CDR2 YYEEEE come from the germline V gene. The CDR3, as DNA: TGTGCCAGCAGCTTGGGGGGGACTGAGGCAGGCTACACCTTC. Translation: CASSLGGTEAGYTF.

The genes are TRBV4-2 and TRBJ1-1; D call uncertain. Germline lookup yields CDR1 LGHNA and CDR2 YNFKEQ. CDR3 length equals 14 residues. V lost 1 base to trimming and J lost 4 bases, with 10 bases between them. CDR3: CASSQGVRGTEAFF. CDR3 in DNA: TGTGCCAGCAGCCAAGGGGTTAGAGGCACTGAAGCTTTCTTT.

This clone was observed a single time. The chain couples TRBV18 to TRBJ1-5; 8 bases are shared with TRBD1. The CDR3 loop spans 16 amino acids. Germline V CDR1 and CDR2: KGHSH, LQKENI. V trimming: 6 bases; J trimming: 0 bases; junction bases outside the gene matches: 7. CDR3 DNA sequence: TGTGCCAGCTCGAGACAGGGGACCCTTAGCAATCAGCCCCAGCATTTT. Translation gives CASSRQGTLSNQPQHF.

This clone has just one count. The J gene is TRBJ2-1, the V gene TRBV5-4; TRBD2 agrees at 9 bases. The length of the CDR3 is 18 residues. Losses at the gene ends were 2 bases for V and 0 bases for J; bases not matched to a gene: 9. Germline loops: CDR1 SGHNT, CDR2 YYREEE (reference sequence). CDR3: CASSFELAGFSSYNEQFF. For the CDR3, the DNA is TGTGCCAGCAGCTTCGAACTAGCGGGTTTCAGCTCCTACAATGAGCAGTTCTTC.

The V gene is TRBV19, the J gene TRBJ1-2; TRBD1 matches at 7 bases. Trimming removed 6 bases from V and 4 bases from J; junction bases left unmatched: 11. The CDR3 has 15 residues. The V gene's germline CDR1 is LNHDA and CDR2 SQIVND (reference sequence). The CDR3 DNA sequence: TGTGCCAGTAGCCGGAGCGAGACAGGGATCTATGGCTACACCTTC. This codes for CASSRSETGIYGYTF.

V and J are TRBV4-1 and TRBJ1-2, with 8 bases lining up with TRBD1. J lost 0 bases, V lost 1 base, and 7 bases had no gene match. Germline CDR1 MGHRA, CDR2 YSYEKL. This CDR3 comprises 17 residues. The CDR3 DNA reads TGCGCCAGCAGCCAAGCTACAGGGGGAGAGGCTAACTATGGCTACACCTTC. It codes for CASSQATGGEANYGYTF.

Concerning this clone: Additional DNA sequences in this sample encode the identical CDR3. The rearrangement links TRBV6-1 to TRBJ2-1; D unclear. The germline gives CDR1 MNHNS, CDR2 SASEGT. V was shortened by 5 bases and J by 7 bases, with 12 bases between the two germline ends. The CDR3 runs to 13 residues. The CDR3 is CASSRRGRNEQFF. The CDR3, as DNA: TGTGCCAGCAGTCGCAGAGGTCGGAATGAGCAGTTCTTC.

The chain links TRBV4-1 to TRBJ1-4; 8 bases fit TRBD1. V trimming: 0 bases; J trimming: 11 bases; junction bases outside the gene matches: 2. The CDR3 runs 13 residues. Per the germline V gene, CDR1 is MGHRA and CDR2 is YSYEKL. For the CDR3, the DNA is TGCGCCAGCAGCCAAGAGAGACAGGGGAAACTGTTTTTT. This encodes CASSQERQGKLFF.

The chain links TRBV7-7 to TRBJ2-5; 9 nucleotides match TRBD1. The CDR3 totals 14 residues. J was trimmed by 4 bases and V by 0 bases; bases with no gene match: 0. Germline CDR1 reads SSHAT; CDR2 reads FNYEAQ (reference sequence). CDR3 protein: CASSLADRGETQYF. Written as DNA, the CDR3 is TGTGCCAGCAGCTTAGCGGACAGGGGAGAGACCCAGTACTTC.

This chain joins TRBV2 and TRBJ2-5, with a tentative D call TRBD2 (5 bases). Looked up from germline, CDR1 is SNHLY and CDR2 is FYNNEI. Deletions cut 2 bases from V and 2 bases from J, with 6 bases between. This CDR3 comprises 13 residues. The CDR3 protein is CASSERLQETQYF. CDR3 bases: TGTGCCAGCAGTGAAAGACTACAAGAGACCCAGTACTTC.

CDR3 region: CASSLTSQSSYEQYF. CDR3 coding DNA: TGCGCCAGCAGCTTGACTAGCCAAAGCTCCTACGAGCAGTACTTC. The chain employs TRBV5-1 and TRBJ2-7, with D tentatively TRBD2 (6 bases). This CDR3 has 15 residues. The V gene lost 1 base and the J gene lost 0 bases, with 11 bases spanning the gap. CDR1 SGHRS and CDR2 YFSETQ come from the germline V gene. The variable domain in full, completed from reference TRBV5-1 and TRBJ2-7, reads KAGVTQTPRYLIKTRGQQVTLSCSPISGHRSVSWYQQTPGQGLQFLFEYFSETQRNKGNFPGRFSGRQFSNSRSEMNVSTLELGDSALYLCASSLTSQSSYEQYFGPGTRLTVT.

The chain is built from TRBV27 and TRBJ1-1; 10 bases fit TRBD1. Germline V lookup: CDR1 MNHEY, CDR2 SMNVEV (reference sequence). The CDR3 is 15 residues long. Trimming at V came to 6 bases and at J to 1 base, leaving 5 bases not matched to a gene. CDR3 nucleotides: TGTGCCAGCAGGCCTCGGACAGGGGGGAACACTGAAGCTTTCTTT. Translation: CASRPRTGGNTEAFF.

The V call is TRBV27, the J call TRBJ1-2; D might be TRBD1 (5 bases). The germline V and J ends were trimmed by 0 bases and 3 bases, with 17 bases remaining between them. The CDR3 extends over 17 amino acids. Germline CDR1 and CDR2: MNHEY and SMNVEV (reference sequence). The CDR3: CASSLSARVPIDYGYTF. CDR3 bases: TGTGCCAGCAGTTTATCAGCCAGGGTACCGATCGACTATGGCTACACCTTC.

V and J are TRBV5-1 and TRBJ2-1; 7 bases map to TRBD1. Losses at the gene ends were 1 base for V and 8 bases for J; bases not matched to a gene: 3. Germline V gives CDR1 SGHRS, CDR2 YFSETQ. The CDR3 contains 13 residues. The CDR3 region has the DNA TGCGCCAGCAGCTTGACAGGGGACCATGAGCAGTTCTTC. Translating gives CASSLTGDHEQFF.

V is TRBV15 and J is TRBJ2-2; tentatively, D is TRBD2 (5 bases). CDR1 is LNHNV, CDR2 YYDKDF, per germline (reference sequence). Trimming took off 1 base at V and 6 bases at J, with 12 bases between the two ends. The CDR3 totals 15 residues. The DNA for the CDR3 is TGTGCCACCAGCAGAGTCCGGACTCTCCCCGGGGAGCTGTTTTTT. Protein product: CATSRVRTLPGELFF.

This chain links TRBV19 with TRBJ1-1; D ambiguous. CDR3 length equals 14 residues. In germline, CDR1 is LNHDA, CDR2 SQIVND (reference sequence). The ends were cut back, 1 base at V and 2 bases at J, with 8 bases in the middle. The CDR3: CASSIGQSNTEAFF. The CDR3 DNA sequence: TGTGCCAGTAGTATAGGCCAGTCCAACACTGAAGCTTTCTTT. The variable domain in full, with the rest retrieved from reference TRBV19 and TRBJ1-1, is DGGITQSPKYLFRKEGQNVTLSCEQNLNHDAMYWYRQDPGQGLRLIYYSQIVNDFQKGDIAEGYSVSREKKESFPLTVTSAQKNPTAFYLCASSIGQSNTEAFFGQGTRLTVV.

The rearrangement links TRBV5-4 to TRBJ2-7; TRBD1 matches at 7 bases. V dropped 4 bases and J dropped 0; count of bases not matched to a gene: 7. This CDR3 is 15 amino acids long. CDR1 and CDR2 (germline): SGHNT, YYREEE (reference sequence). The CDR3: CASSIGTVSSYEQYF. The CDR3 DNA is TGTGCCAGCAGCATCGGGACAGTTAGCTCCTACGAGCAGTACTTC.

This clone appeared a single time. The rearrangement joins TRBV18 to TRBJ1-5, with D hard to call. The germline V gene encodes CDR1 KGHSH and CDR2 LQKENI. With 1 base removed from V and 2 bases from J, the gap between germline ends came to 9 bases. The CDR3 spans 15 residues. CDR3 amino acids: CASSPREKGNQPQHF. For the CDR3, the DNA is TGTGCCAGCTCACCACGGGAGAAAGGCAATCAGCCCCAGCATTTT.

The V and J genes are TRBV6-5 and TRBJ2-1, with 7 positions matching TRBD2. The CDR3 totals 14 residues. In germline, CDR1 is MNHEY, CDR2 SVGAGI. The ends lost 6 bases at V and 5 bases at J; junction bases unmatched: 7. DNA of the CDR3: TGTGCCAGCAGGGGGGGGGTCTTGGACAATGAGCAGTTCTTC. This sequence encodes CASRGGVLDNEQFF.